The rows below give T cell receptor beta chains drawn from one sample of a study of cytomegalovirus exposure and HLA in healthy donors. The protocol was immunoSEQ multiplex PCR, while the TCRdb copy is restricted to in-frame clones and leaves out a portion. The sample holds about 140,000 clones, roughly 89% seen once. Material for sequencing was PBMCs. The receptors come from a man younger than 30 in good health and CMV-seropositive. CDR3s include the opening cysteine and the closing phenylalanine or tryptophan. A D gene is named only where the DNA matches it firmly. Some rows mark clone size as missing; the rest say once, few, many or name a class of expanded clone.

CDR3 length	clone size	D gene	V gene	J gene	CDR3 protein	CDR3 DNA
15	NA	NA	TRBV2	TRBJ1-5	CALRSGPGSGQPQHF	TGTGCCCTCAGAAGCGGGCCCGGGTCGGGGCAGCCCCAGCATTTT
15	NA	TRBD1	TRBV29-1	TRBJ2-2	CSVRRDRGGWGELFF	TGCAGCGTGCGCCGGGACAGGGGAGGTTGGGGGGAGCTGTTTTTT
17	NA	NA	TRBV7-6	TRBJ1-1	CASSLTDPRLRDTEAFF	TGTGCCAGCAGCTTAACGGACCCCCGCCTTCGGGATACTGAAGCTTTCTTT
14	once	TRBD2	TRBV30	TRBJ2-1	CALALLAGDNEQFF	TGTGCCTTGGCCCTTCTAGCGGGAGACAATGAGCAGTTCTTC
15	NA	TRBD1	TRBV7-2	TRBJ1-1	CASSLAGTANTEAFF	TGTGCCAGCAGCTTAGCCGGGACAGCGAACACTGAAGCTTTCTTT
17	once	TRBD1	TRBV30	TRBJ1-6	CAWRRTGGITYNSPLHF	TGTGCCTGGAGAAGGACAGGGGGCATAACCTATAATTCACCCCTCCACTTT
15	NA	NA	TRBV4-1	TRBJ2-2	CASSPGSASVGELFF	TGCGCCAGCAGCCCCGGGTCGGCCTCCGTCGGGGAGCTGTTTTTT
14	few	NA	TRBV9	TRBJ1-1	CASSVSTSNTEAFF	TGTGCCAGCAGCGTATCCACTTCGAACACTGAAGCTTTCTTT
15	NA	TRBD1	TRBV2	TRBJ1-5	CASTRTGTSNQPQHF	TGTGCCAGCACTCGGACAGGGACCAGCAATCAGCCCCAGCATTTT
14	NA	TRBD1	TRBV19	TRBJ1-2	CASSAQTGAGGYTF	TGTGCCAGTAGTGCCCAGACAGGGGCGGGTGGCTACACCTTC
14	NA	NA	TRBV5-1	TRBJ1-3	CASSLAGFGNTIYF	TGCGCCAGCAGCTTGGCAGGGTTCGGAAACACCATATATTTT
16	NA	NA	TRBV6-5	TRBJ2-3	CASSWSRAGSTDTQYF	TGTGCCAGCAGTTGGTCCCGGGCGGGGTCCACAGATACGCAGTATTTT
13	NA	NA	TRBV7-9	TRBJ1-5	CASSSAGNQPQHF	TGTGCCAGCAGCTCGGCGGGCAATCAGCCCCAGCATTTT
16	NA	NA	TRBV6-6	TRBJ1-3	CASSSLGQGPGNTIYF	TGTGCCAGCAGTTCTTTAGGGCAGGGGCCTGGAAACACCATATATTTT
15	NA	TRBD1	TRBV27	TRBJ1-6	CASSLGTGYNSPLHF	TGTGCCAGCAGTCTTGGGACAGGGTATAATTCACCCCTCCACTTT
16	once	NA	TRBV5-8	TRBJ1-6	CASSYRRPGILSPLHF	TGTGCCAGCAGCTATCGTCGCCCAGGGATACTATCACCCCTCCACTTT
15	NA	TRBD2	TRBV28	TRBJ2-5	CASSSGTSGKETQYF	TGTGCCAGCAGCTCTGGGACTAGCGGAAAAGAGACCCAGTACTTC
14	NA	TRBD2	TRBV19	TRBJ2-5	CASSISEGGKTQYF	TGTGCCAGTAGTATCTCAGAGGGAGGGAAGACCCAGTACTTC
15	NA	TRBD2	TRBV5-1	TRBJ2-5	CASSRTSGTQETQYF	TGCGCCAGCAGCAGGACTAGCGGGACCCAAGAGACCCAGTACTTC
14	NA	NA	TRBV2	TRBJ2-3	CASRSLAVTDTQYF	TGTGCCAGCAGGAGCCTCGCCGTCACAGATACGCAGTATTTT
14	NA	TRBD1	TRBV28	TRBJ1-2	CASRPGQGFGGYTF	TGTGCCAGCAGACCGGGACAGGGTTTCGGCGGCTACACCTTC